This T cell receptor beta chain was identified during a study of cytomegalovirus exposure and HLA in healthy donors. Whole-study context: Within an early data release were about 85 million unique TCRs drawn from HLA-typed donors. Broader study findings: CMV serostatus was the sole immune exposure information available.

As concerns this clone: Its antigen is undetermined.

PCR was performed using 60 Vbeta and 13 Jbeta primers. The assay was immunoSEQ multiplex PCR, and TCRdb's table has in-frame clones only and misses some. The data show about 140,000 clones, nearly 80% seen once. J was trimmed by 6 bases and V by 1 base; bases with no gene match: 5. This CDR3 is 15 amino acids long. Germline V gene lookup returns CDR1 SGHNT and CDR2 YYREEE (reference sequence). Participants comprised healthy donors of bone marrow. Source material: PBMCs. The source is a man aged 25 to 45 in good health and CMV-seronegative. This chain connects TRBV5-4 to TRBJ1-5; 9 bases are a match to TRBD1. CDR3 sequence reads: CASSLYGTGIQPQHF. The CDR3, as DNA: TGTGCCAGCAGCTTGTACGGGACAGGGATTCAGCCCCAGCATTTT.